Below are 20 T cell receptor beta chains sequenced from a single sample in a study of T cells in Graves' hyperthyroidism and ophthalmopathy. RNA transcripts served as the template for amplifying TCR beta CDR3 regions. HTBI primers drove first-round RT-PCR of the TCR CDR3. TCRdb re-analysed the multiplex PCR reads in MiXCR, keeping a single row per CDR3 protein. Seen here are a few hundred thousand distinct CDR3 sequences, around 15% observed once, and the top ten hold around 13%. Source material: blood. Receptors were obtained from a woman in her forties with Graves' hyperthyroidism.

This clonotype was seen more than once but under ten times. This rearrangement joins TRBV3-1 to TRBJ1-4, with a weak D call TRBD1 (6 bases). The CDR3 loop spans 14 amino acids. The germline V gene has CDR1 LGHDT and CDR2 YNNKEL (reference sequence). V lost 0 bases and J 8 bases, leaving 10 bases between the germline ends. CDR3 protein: CASSQEGGGEKLFF. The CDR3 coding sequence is TGTGCCAGCAGCCAAGAAGGAGGGGGGGAAAAACTGTTTTTT. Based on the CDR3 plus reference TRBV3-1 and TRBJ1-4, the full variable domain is DTAVSQTPKYLVTQMGNDKSIKCEQNLGHDTMYWYKQDSKKFLKIMFSYNNKELIINETVPNRFSPKSPDKAHLNLHINSLELGDSAVYFCASSQEGGGEKLFFGSGTQLSVL.

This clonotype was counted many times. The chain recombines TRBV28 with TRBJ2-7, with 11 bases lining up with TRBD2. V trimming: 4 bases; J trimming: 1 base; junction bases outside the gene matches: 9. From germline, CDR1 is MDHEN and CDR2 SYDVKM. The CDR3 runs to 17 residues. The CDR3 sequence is CASSSPTGTSGSYEQYF. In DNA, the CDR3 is TGTGCCAGCAGTTCCCCGACCGGGACTAGCGGTTCCTACGAGCAGTACTTC.

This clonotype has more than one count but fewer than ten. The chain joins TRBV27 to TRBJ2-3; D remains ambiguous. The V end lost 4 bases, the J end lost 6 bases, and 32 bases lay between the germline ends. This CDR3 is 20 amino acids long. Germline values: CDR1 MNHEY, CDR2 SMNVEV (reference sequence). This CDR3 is CASSSLFTPVPNFASDTQYF. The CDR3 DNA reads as TGTGCCAGCAGTTCCCTATTTACCCCCGTTCCAAACTTCGCATCGGATACGCAGTATTTT.

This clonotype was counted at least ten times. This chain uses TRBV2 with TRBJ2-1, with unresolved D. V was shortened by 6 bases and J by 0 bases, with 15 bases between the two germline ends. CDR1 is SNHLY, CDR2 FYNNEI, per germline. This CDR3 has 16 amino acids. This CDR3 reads CASSELGSNSYNEQFF. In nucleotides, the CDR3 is TGTGCCAGCAGCGAGCTAGGATCCAACTCCTACAATGAGCAGTTCTTC.

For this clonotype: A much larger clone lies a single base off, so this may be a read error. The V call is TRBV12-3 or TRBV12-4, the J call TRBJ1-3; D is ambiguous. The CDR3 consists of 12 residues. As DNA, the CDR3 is TGTGCCAGCGACCACTCTGGAAACACCATGTATTTT. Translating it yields CASDHSGNTMYF.

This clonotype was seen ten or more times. The CDR3 coding sequence is TGTGCCAGCAGCTCAACGACAGGGTCGGGTGAGCAGTTCTTC. Its translation is CASSSTTGSGEQFF. The chain uses TRBV3-1 and TRBJ2-1; TRBD1 matches 7 bases. V was pared by 5 bases and J by 9 bases, with 10 bases of the junction left unmatched. The CDR3 runs to 14 residues. In germline, CDR1 is LGHDT, CDR2 YNNKEL (reference sequence).

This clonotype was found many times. The CDR3 reads CAITRLAGNEQFF. DNA of the CDR3: TGTGCCATCACCAGACTAGCCGGAAATGAGCAGTTCTTC. V gene TRBV10-3 combines with J gene TRBJ2-1; 7 bases align to TRBD2. Trimming removed 7 bases from V and 7 bases from J; junction bases left unmatched: 7. Germline-derived CDR1 and CDR2 are ENHRY and SYGVKD. The CDR3 runs to 13 residues.

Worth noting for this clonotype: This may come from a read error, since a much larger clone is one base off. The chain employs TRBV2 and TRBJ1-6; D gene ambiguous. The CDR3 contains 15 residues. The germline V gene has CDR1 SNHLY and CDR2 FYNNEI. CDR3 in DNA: TGTGCCAGCAGTGAGGCGAGCTCCTATAATTCACCCCTCAACTTT. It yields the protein CASSEASSYNSPLNF.

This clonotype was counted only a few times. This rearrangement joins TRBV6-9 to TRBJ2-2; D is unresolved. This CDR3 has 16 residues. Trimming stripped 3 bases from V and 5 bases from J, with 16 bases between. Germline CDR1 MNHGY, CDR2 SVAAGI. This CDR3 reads CASSYPPVGLTGELFF. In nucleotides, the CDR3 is TGTGCCAGCAGTTACCCACCCGTTGGGTTAACCGGGGAGCTGTTTTTT.

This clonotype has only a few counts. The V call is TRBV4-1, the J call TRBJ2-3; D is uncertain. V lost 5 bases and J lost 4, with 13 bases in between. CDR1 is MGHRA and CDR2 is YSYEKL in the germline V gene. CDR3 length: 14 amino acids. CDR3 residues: CASSYLESADTQYF. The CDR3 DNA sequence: TGCGCCAGCAGCTATCTAGAGAGTGCAGATACGCAGTATTTT.

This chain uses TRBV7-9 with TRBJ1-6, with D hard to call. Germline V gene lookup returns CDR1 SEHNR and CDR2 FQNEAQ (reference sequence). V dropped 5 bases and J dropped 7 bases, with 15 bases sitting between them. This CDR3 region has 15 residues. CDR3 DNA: TGTGCCAGCAGCGTCTCGGGAAACAGCAATTCACCCCTCCACTTT. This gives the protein CASSVSGNSNSPLHF.

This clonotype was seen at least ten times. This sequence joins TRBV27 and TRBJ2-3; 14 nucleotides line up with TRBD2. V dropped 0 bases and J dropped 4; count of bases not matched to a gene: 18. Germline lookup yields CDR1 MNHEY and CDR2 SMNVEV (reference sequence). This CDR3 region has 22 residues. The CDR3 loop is CASSLSLWGFGGLAGVADTQYF. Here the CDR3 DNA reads TGTGCCAGCAGTTTATCGTTATGGGGGTTTGGGGGACTAGCGGGAGTTGCAGATACGCAGTATTTT.

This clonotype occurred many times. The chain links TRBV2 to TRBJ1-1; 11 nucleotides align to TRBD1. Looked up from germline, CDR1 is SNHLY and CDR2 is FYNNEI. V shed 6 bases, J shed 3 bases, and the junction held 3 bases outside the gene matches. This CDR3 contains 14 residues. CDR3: CASRGDRGYTEAFF. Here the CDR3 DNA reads TGTGCCAGCAGGGGGGACAGGGGGTACACTGAAGCTTTCTTT.

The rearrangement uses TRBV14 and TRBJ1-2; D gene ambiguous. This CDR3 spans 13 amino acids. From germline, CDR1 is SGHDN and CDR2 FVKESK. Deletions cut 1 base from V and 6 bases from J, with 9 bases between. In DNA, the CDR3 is TGTGCCAGCAGCCAAGTCGCCTGGGATGGCTACACCTTC. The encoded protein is CASSQVAWDGYTF.

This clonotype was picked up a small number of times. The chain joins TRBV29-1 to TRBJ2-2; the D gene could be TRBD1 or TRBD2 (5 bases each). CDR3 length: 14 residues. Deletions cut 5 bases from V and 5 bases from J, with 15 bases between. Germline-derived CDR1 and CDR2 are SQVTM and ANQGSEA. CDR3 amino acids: CSVRDPGGTGELFF. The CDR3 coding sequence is TGCAGCGTTCGGGACCCGGGTGGAACCGGGGAGCTGTTTTTT.

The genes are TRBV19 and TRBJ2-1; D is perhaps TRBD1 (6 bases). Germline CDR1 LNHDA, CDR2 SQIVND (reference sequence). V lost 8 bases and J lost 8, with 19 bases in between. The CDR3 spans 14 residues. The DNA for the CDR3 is TGTGCCAGTTGGGACAAGAAGGTGGTCCATGAGCAGTTCTTC. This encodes CASWDKKVVHEQFF.

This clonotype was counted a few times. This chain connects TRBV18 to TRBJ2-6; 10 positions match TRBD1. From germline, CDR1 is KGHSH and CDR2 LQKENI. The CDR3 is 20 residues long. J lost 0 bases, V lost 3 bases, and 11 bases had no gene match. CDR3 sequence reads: CASSPPWGQGSLSGANVLTF. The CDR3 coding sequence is TGTGCCAGCTCACCCCCGTGGGGACAGGGGTCCCTCTCTGGGGCCAACGTCCTGACTTTC.

This chain's CDR3 is CASSVDEGAGEKLFF. The CDR3 DNA sequence: TGTGCCAGCAGCGTAGACGAGGGGGCGGGTGAAAAACTGTTTTTT. The chain employs TRBV9 and TRBJ1-4; 7 nucleotides align to TRBD1. The CDR3 is 15 amino acids. Germline CDR1 reads SGDLS; CDR2 reads YYNGEE. V was clipped by 0 bases and J by 7 bases; unmatched bases: 6.

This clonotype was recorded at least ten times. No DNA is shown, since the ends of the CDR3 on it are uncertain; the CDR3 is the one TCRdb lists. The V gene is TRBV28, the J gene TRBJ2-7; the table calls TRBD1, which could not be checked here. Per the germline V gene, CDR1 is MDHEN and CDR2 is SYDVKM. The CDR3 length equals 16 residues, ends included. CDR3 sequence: CASSLFGSGGTYEQYF.

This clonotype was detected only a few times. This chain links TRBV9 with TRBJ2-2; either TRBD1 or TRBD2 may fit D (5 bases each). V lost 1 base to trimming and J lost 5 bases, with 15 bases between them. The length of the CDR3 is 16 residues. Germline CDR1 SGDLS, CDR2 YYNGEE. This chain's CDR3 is CASSVLSGQITGELFF. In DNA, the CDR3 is TGTGCCAGCAGCGTACTCTCGGGGCAAATTACCGGGGAGCTGTTTTTT.